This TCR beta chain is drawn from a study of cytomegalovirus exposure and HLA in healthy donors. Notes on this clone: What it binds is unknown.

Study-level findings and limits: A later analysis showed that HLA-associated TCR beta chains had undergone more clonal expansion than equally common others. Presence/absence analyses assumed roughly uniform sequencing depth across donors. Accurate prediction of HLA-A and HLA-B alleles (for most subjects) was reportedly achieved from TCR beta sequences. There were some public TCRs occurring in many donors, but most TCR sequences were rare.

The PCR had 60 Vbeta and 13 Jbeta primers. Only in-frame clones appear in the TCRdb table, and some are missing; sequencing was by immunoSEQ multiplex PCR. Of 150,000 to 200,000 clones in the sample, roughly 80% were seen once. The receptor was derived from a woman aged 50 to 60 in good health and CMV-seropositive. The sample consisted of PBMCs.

The CDR3 sequence is CASSSTGGSYEQYF. The CDR3 DNA is TGTGCCAGCTCGTCGACAGGGGGGTCCTACGAGCAGTACTTC. This chain uses TRBV18 with TRBJ2-7, with 9 bases lining up with TRBD1. With V trimmed by 6 bases and J by 1 base, 4 bases remained unmatched. CDR3 length: 14 residues. CDR1 is KGHSH, CDR2 LQKENI, per germline.